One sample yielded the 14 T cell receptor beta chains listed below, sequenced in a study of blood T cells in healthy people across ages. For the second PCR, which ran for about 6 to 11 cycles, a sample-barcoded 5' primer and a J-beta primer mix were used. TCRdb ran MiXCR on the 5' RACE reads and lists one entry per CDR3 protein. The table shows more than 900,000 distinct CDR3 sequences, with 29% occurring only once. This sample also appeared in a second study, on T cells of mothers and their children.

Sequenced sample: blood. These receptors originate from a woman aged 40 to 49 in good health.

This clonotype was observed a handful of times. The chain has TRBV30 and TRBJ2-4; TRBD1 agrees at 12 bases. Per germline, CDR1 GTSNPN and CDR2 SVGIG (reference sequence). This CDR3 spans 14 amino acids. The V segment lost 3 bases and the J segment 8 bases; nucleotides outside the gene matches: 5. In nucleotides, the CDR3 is TGTGCCTGGAGAGGGACAGGGGGCATGGACATTCAGTACTTC. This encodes CAWRGTGGMDIQYF.

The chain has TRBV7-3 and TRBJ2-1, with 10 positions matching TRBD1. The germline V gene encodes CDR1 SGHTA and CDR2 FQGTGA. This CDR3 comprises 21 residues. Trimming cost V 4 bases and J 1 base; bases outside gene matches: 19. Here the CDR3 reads CASSSPGDIKGQGLSYNEQFF. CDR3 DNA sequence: TGTGCCAGCAGCTCCCCGGGGGATATTAAGGGACAGGGGCTATCCTACAATGAGCAGTTCTTC.

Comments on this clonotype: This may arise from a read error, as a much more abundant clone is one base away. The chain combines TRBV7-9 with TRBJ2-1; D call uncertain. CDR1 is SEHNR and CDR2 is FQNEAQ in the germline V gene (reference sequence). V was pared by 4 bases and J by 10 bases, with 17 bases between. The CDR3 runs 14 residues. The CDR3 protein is CASSSLGNTYEQFF. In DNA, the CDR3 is TGTGCCAGCAGCTCGTTGGGGAATACCTACGAGCAGTTCTTC.

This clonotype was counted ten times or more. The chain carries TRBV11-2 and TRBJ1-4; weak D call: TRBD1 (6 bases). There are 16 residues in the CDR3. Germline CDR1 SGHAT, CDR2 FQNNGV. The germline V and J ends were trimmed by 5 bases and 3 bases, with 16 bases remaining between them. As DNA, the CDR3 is TGTGCCAGCAGCGACCTAACAGGGTTGGCTAATGAAAAACTGTTTTTT. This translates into CASSDLTGLANEKLFF. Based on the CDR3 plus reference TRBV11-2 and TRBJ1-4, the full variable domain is EAGVAQSPRYKIIEKRQSVAFWCNPISGHATLYWYQQILGQGPKLLIQFQNNGVVDDSQLPKDRFSAERLKGVDSTLKIQPAKLEDSAVYLCASSDLTGLANEKLFFGSGTQLSVL.

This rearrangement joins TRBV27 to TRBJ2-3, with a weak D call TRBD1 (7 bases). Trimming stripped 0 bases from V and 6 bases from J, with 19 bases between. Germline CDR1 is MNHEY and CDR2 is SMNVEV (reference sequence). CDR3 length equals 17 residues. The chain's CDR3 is CASSLSGGRGARDTQYF. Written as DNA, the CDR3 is TGTGCCAGCAGTTTATCAGGCGGCAGGGGGGCTCGGGATACGCAGTATTTT.

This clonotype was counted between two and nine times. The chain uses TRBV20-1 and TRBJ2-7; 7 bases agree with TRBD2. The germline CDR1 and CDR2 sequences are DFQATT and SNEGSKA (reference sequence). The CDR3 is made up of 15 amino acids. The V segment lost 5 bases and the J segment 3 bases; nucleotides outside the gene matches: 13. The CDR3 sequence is CSAPSRAGNVYEQYF. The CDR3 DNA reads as TGCAGTGCTCCCTCAAGAGCGGGGAATGTCTACGAGCAGTACTTC.

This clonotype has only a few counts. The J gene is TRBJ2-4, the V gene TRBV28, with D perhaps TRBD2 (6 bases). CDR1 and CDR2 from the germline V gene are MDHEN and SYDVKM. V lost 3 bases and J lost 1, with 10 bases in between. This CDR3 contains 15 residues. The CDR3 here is CASSFGGVAKNIQYF. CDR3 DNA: TGTGCCAGCAGTTTTGGAGGGGTGGCCAAAAACATTCAGTACTTC.

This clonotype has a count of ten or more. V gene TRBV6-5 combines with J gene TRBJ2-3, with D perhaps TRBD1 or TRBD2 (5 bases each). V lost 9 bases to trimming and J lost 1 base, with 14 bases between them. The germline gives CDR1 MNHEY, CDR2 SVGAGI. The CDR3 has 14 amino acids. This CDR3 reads CASRRDGGTDTQYF. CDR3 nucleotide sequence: TGTGCCAGTCGACGGGACGGTGGCACAGATACGCAGTATTTT.

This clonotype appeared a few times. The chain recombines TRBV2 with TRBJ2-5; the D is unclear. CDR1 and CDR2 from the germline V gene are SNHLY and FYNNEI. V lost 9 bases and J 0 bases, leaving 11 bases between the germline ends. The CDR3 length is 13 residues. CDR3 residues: CASLRSYQETQYF. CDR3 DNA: TGTGCCAGTCTTAGATCGTACCAAGAGACCCAGTACTTC.

The CDR3 is CASSYSGRAGREAFF. As DNA, the CDR3 is TGTGCCAGCAGTTACTCCGGCAGGGCGGGGCGCGAAGCTTTCTTT. V usage is TRBV6-5 and J usage is TRBJ1-1; D possibly corresponds to TRBD1 (5 bases). This CDR3 has 15 amino acids. Germline-derived CDR1 and CDR2 are MNHEY and SVGAGI. Between the trimmed V and J ends, which lost 0 bases and 8 bases, there was a span of 16 bases.

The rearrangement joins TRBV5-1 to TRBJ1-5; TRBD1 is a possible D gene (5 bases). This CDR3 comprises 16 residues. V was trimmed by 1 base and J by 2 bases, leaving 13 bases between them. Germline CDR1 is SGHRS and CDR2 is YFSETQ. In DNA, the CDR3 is TGCGCCAGCAGCTTGACGGCCCAGGGTGGCAATCAGCCCCAGCATTTT. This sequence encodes CASSLTAQGGNQPQHF.

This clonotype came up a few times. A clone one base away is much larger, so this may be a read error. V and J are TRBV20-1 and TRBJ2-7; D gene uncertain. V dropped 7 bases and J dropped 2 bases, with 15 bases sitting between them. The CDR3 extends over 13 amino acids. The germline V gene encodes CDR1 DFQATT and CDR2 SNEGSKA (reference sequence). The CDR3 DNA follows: TGCAGTGTAACATTGGACCGAGCCTACGAGCAGTACTTC. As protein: CSVTLDRAYEQYF.

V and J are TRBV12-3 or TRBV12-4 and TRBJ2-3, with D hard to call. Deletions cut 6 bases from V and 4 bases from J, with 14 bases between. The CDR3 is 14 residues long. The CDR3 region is CASRLYDGADTQYF. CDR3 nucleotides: TGTGCCAGCAGATTGTACGACGGAGCAGATACGCAGTATTTT.

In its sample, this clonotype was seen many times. The CDR3 sequence: CASRVGAIPAYEQYF. The DNA of the CDR3 is TGTGCCAGCAGAGTGGGGGCGATCCCCGCCTACGAGCAGTACTTC. J is TRBJ2-7 and V is TRBV27; TRBD1 might be the D (6 bases). This CDR3 contains 15 residues. Per germline, CDR1 MNHEY and CDR2 SMNVEV (reference sequence). The V end lost 6 bases, the J end lost 2 bases, and 17 bases lay between the germline ends.